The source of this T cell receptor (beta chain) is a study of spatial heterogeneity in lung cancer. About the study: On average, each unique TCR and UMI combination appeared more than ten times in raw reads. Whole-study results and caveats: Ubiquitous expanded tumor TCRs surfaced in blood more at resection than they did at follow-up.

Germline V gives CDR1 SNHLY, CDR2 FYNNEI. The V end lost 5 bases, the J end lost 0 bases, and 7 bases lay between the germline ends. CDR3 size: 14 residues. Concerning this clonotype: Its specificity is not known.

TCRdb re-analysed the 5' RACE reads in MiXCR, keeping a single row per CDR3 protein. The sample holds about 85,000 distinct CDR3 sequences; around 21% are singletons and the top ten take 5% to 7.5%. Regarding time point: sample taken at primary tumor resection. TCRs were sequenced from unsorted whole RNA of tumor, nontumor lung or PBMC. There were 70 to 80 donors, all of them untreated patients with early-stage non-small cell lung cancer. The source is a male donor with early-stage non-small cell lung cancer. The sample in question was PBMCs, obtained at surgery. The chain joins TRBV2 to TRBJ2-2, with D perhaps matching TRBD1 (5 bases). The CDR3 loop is CASSPGPNTGELFF. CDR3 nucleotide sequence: TGTGCCAGCAGTCCAGGGCCGAACACCGGGGAGCTGTTTTTT.